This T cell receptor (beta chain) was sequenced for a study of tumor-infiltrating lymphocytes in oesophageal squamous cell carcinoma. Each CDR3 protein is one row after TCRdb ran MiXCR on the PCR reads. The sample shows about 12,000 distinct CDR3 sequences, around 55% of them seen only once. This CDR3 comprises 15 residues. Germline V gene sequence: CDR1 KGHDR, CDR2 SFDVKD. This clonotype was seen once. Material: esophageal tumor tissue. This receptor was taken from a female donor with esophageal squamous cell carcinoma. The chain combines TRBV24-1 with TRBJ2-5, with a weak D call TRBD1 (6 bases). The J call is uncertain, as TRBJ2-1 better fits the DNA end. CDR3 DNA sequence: TGTGCCACCAGTACGGGAACAGGGTCCTACAATGAGCAGTTCTTC. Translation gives CATSTGTGSYNEQFF.